These T cell receptor beta chains were read from a single sample in a study of blood T cell repertoires in COVID-19. Some clones are missing from TCRdb's copy, which holds only in-frame ones; the method was immunoSEQ multiplex PCR. The sample holds under 90,000 clones, about 80% seen once. Sequenced material: peripheral blood. The receptors originated from a human donor in a cohort sampled during active COVID-19. The CDR3 runs from the conserved cysteine through the conserved F or W. Fields, in order: V gene, clone size, CDR3 length, CDR3 protein. The size entry is marked missing in some rows and otherwise reads once, few, many or a size class.

V gene: TRBV27
clone size: -
CDR3 length: 15
CDR3 protein: CASSLSPLTGAGYTF

V gene: TRBV7-3
clone size: -
CDR3 length: 13
CDR3 protein: CASSALATGELFF

V gene: TRBV19
clone size: -
CDR3 length: 15
CDR3 protein: CASSTSGQGPNEQFF

V gene: TRBV27
clone size: -
CDR3 length: 16
CDR3 protein: CASSLFQGQGGDGYTF

V gene: TRBV9
clone size: -
CDR3 length: 15
CDR3 protein: CASSLLAGASNEQFF

V gene: TRBV7-9
clone size: few
CDR3 length: 12
CDR3 protein: CASTTQRPEAFF

V gene: TRBV24-1
clone size: -
CDR3 length: 13
CDR3 protein: CATSDIRDRGLFF

V gene: TRBV28
clone size: once
CDR3 length: 15
CDR3 protein: CASSLSGQGGEKLFF

V gene: TRBV6-4
clone size: once
CDR3 length: 18
CDR3 protein: CASSDIGLAGGVVDEQFF

V gene: TRBV24-1
clone size: -
CDR3 length: 12
CDR3 protein: CATSGSTDTQYF

V gene: TRBV24-1
clone size: medium-sized
CDR3 length: 17
CDR3 protein: CATSDTSGLANTNEQFF

V gene: TRBV3-1/TRBV3-2
clone size: -
CDR3 length: 16
CDR3 protein: CASSRGQESMNTEAFF

V gene: TRBV6-5
clone size: once
CDR3 length: 15
CDR3 protein: CASRGQGLANSPLHF

V gene: TRBV6-6
clone size: -
CDR3 length: 14
CDR3 protein: CASIEGTRAGEQYF

V gene: TRBV6-2/TRBV6-3
clone size: -
CDR3 length: 15
CDR3 protein: CASRPNTGTNTEAFF

V gene: TRBV3-1/TRBV3-2
clone size: -
CDR3 length: 12
CDR3 protein: CASSRTVDTQYF

V gene: TRBV28
clone size: -
CDR3 length: 15
CDR3 protein: CASSFGGAGKDTQYF

V gene: TRBV7-6
clone size: -
CDR3 length: 14
CDR3 protein: CASSASGRTDTQYF

V gene: TRBV7-2
clone size: -
CDR3 length: 13
CDR3 protein: CATSWRGDYGYTF

V gene: TRBV9
clone size: -
CDR3 length: 18
CDR3 protein: CASSAGTSGGWSTDTQYF

V gene: TRBV2
clone size: -
CDR3 length: 15
CDR3 protein: CASRLGSNSNQPQHF

V gene: TRBV6-4
clone size: -
CDR3 length: 16
CDR3 protein: CASSAHSRDTTYSYTF

V gene: TRBV5-4
clone size: once
CDR3 length: 12
CDR3 protein: CASSEAGYEQYF

V gene: TRBV5-6
clone size: few
CDR3 length: 14
CDR3 protein: CASSFVTLAYGYTF

V gene: TRBV6-2/TRBV6-3
clone size: -
CDR3 length: 14
CDR3 protein: CASSYSMTGVGYTF

V gene: TRBV27
clone size: -
CDR3 length: 16
CDR3 protein: CASSFQGAIGQTEAFF

V gene: TRBV11-1
clone size: -
CDR3 length: 14
CDR3 protein: CASSFPREGVEQFF

V gene: TRBV5-1
clone size: -
CDR3 length: 15
CDR3 protein: CASSLEVGVGETQYF

V gene: TRBV19
clone size: -
CDR3 length: 17
CDR3 protein: CASSALAGGPTKNIQYF

V gene: TRBV5-1
clone size: -
CDR3 length: 13
CDR3 protein: CASSLGADTEAFF

V gene: TRBV5-1
clone size: once
CDR3 length: 14
CDR3 protein: CASSLDWEIGEQYF

V gene: TRBV28
clone size: few
CDR3 length: 15
CDR3 protein: CASSQAGAFGNTIYF

V gene: TRBV5-4
clone size: few
CDR3 length: 13
CDR3 protein: CASSWVGQLSYTF

V gene: TRBV24-1
clone size: -
CDR3 length: 17
CDR3 protein: CATGKGSGSSSYNEQFF

V gene: TRBV15
clone size: -
CDR3 length: 17
CDR3 protein: CATSRARGRGQENIQYF